Sequencing of this T cell receptor (beta chain) was carried out in a study of blood T cells in healthy people across ages. The study's findings and limits: Long-lived donors carried more naive CD4+ cells and greater diversity than aged donors.

Together with a sample-barcoded 5' primer, a J-beta primer mix was included in a second PCR lasting roughly 6 to 12 cycles. The study obtained at least 2.5 million CDR3-containing paired-end reads from every sample. One entry per CDR3 protein results from TCRdb running MiXCR on the 5' RACE reads. This sample has 850,000 to 1,000,000 distinct CDR3 sequences, with about 48% found just once. Note on this clonotype: Antigen unknown.

The CDR3 has 13 amino acids. With V trimmed by 6 bases and J by 2 bases, 3 bases remained unmatched. In germline, CDR1 is DFQATT, CDR2 SNEGSKA (reference sequence). Source material: blood. The chain recombines TRBV20-1 with TRBJ2-1, with TRBD1 matching 8 bases. The receptor comes from a man younger than 40 in good health. CDR3 in DNA: TGCAGTGCCCCGGGACAGGCCTACAATGAGCAGTTCTTC. Amino acid sequence: CSAPGQAYNEQFF.